The text below deals with one T cell receptor (beta chain). Its antigen is as yet unknown. These data originate in a study of circulating and synovial CD4+ cells in juvenile arthritis. Study findings and constraints: Some such blood samples were as oligoclonal as synovium. Circulating pathogenic-like lymphocytes shared a substantially higher fraction of CDR3 sequences with synovium than bulk blood. Measured synovium overlap likely understates the true shared repertoire.

Clones were read by immunoSEQ multiplex PCR, and TCRdb kept only the in-frame ones, dropping some. The sample has some 35,000 clones; approximately 93% are singletons. The junction had 4 bases not matched to a gene; V was cut back by 5 bases and J by 0 bases. CDR1 is LNHDA and CDR2 is SQIVND in the germline V gene (reference sequence). The CDR3 totals 16 residues. The chain joins TRBV19 to TRBJ2-3, with TRBD2 identical over 11 bases. The clonotype comes from a human donor with juvenile idiopathic arthritis. The specimen was CD4+ T cells from blood. CDR3 sequence: CASSVRLAGSTDTQYF. In DNA form, the CDR3 reads TGTGCCAGTAGTGTTCGACTAGCGGGAAGCACAGATACGCAGTATTTT.